This is a list of T cell receptor beta chains from one sample in a study of blood T cells in healthy people across ages. TCRdb passed the 5' RACE reads through MiXCR, listing each CDR3 protein once. The data show about 1.5 million distinct CDR3 sequences, roughly two fifths seen once. Sequencing was carried out using blood. The receptors here all came from a woman under 30 in good health. CDR3s include the opening cysteine and the closing phenylalanine or tryptophan. Each record gives: V gene, J gene, D gene, clone size, CDR3 protein, CDR3 DNA. A D gene is named only where the DNA matches it firmly. A row's size may be missing; if present it is once, few, many or a size class.

TRBV10-3	TRBJ1-1	NA	few	CAISRGANTEAFF	TGTGCCATCAGTCGGGGTGCGAACACTGAAGCTTTCTTT
TRBV20-1	TRBJ1-2	NA	NA	CSASLDKNCGYTF	TGCAGTGCCTCCCTCGACAAGAACTGTGGCTACACCTTC
TRBV18	TRBJ2-1	TRBD1	NA	CASSTDRGSLYVEQFF	TGTGCCAGCTCAACCGACAGGGGTTCCCTTTACGTTGAGCAGTTCTTC
TRBV7-2	TRBJ2-1	TRBD2	NA	CASSLGLGGTITYNEQFF	TGTGCCAGCAGCTTAGGGTTGGGCGGGACTATCACCTACAATGAGCAGTTCTTC
TRBV6-5	TRBJ1-5	NA	NA	CASSSDRFEPQHF	TGTGCCAGCAGTTCTGACAGGTTCGAGCCCCAGCATTTT
TRBV7-3	TRBJ2-1	TRBD2	few	CASSLMLAGGDNEQFF	TGTGCCAGCAGCTTAATGCTAGCGGGAGGTGATAATGAGCAGTTCTTC
TRBV20-1	TRBJ1-2	TRBD1	NA	CSARDPDRGQTNYGYTF	TGCAGTGCTAGAGATCCGGACAGGGGGCAGACAAACTATGGCTACACCTTC
TRBV7-2	TRBJ2-1	TRBD2	NA	CASSLAQAGMNEQFF	TGTGCCAGCAGCTTAGCACAAGCGGGGATGAATGAGCAGTTCTTC
TRBV2	TRBJ1-1	NA	NA	CASLIGVANTEVFF	TGTGCCAGCCTAATAGGGGTGGCGAACACTGAAGTTTTCTTT
TRBV6-5	TRBJ2-5	NA	NA	CASSYSLNRETQYF	TGTGCCAGCAGTTACTCGCTTAATCGAGAGACCCAGTACTTC
TRBV12-3/TRBV12-4	TRBJ1-1	NA	NA	CASSLMIGQNTEAFF	TGTGCCAGCAGTTTAATGATCGGACAGAACACTGAAGCTTTCTTT
TRBV3-1	TRBJ2-5	TRBD2	NA	CASSQDKQGLAGGLGETQYF	TGTGCCAGCAGCCAAGATAAACAGGGACTAGCGGGGGGGCTTGGAGAGACCCAGTACTTC
TRBV12-3/TRBV12-4	TRBJ2-1	TRBD2	NA	CASSLTYGGSGRSSYSEQFF	TGTGCCAGCAGTTTAACGTATGGGGGTAGCGGGAGGAGCTCCTACAGTGAGCAGTTCTTC
TRBV27	TRBJ1-5	TRBD1	NA	CASRAGTGVHPQHF	TGTGCCAGTAGGGCCGGGACAGGGGTTCATCCCCAGCATTTT
TRBV7-2	TRBJ2-7	NA	once	CASSTVTVYEQYF	TGTGCCAGCAGCACCGTGACGGTCTACGAGCAGTACTTC
TRBV29-1	TRBJ1-2	TRBD1	NA	CSVAGTGKNYGYTF	TGCAGCGTTGCCGGGACAGGGAAAAACTATGGCTACACCTTC
TRBV20-1	TRBJ1-2	NA	NA	CSANGQPAWGYTF	TGCAGTGCGAATGGACAGCCCGCTTGGGGCTACACCTTC
TRBV6-6	TRBJ2-3	NA	NA	CASSYSGALSTDTQYF	TGTGCCAGCAGTTACTCCGGGGCACTAAGCACAGATACGCAGTATTTT
TRBV3-1	TRBJ1-2	TRBD1	few	CASSRNDRGIRYGYTF	TGTGCCAGCAGCCGGAACGACAGGGGCATTCGCTATGGCTACACCTTC
TRBV9	TRBJ2-1	TRBD1	once	CVSSVRGRFAETYNEQFF	TGTGTCAGCAGCGTGAGGGGGCGCTTTGCGGAAACCTACAATGAGCAGTTCTTC
TRBV30	TRBJ2-1	NA	NA	CAWSEGLGYNEQFF	TGTGCCTGGAGTGAGGGCCTAGGGTACAATGAGCAGTTCTTC
TRBV27	TRBJ2-5	TRBD1	NA	CASSSGQGIETQYF	TGTGCCAGCAGTTCGGGACAGGGGATTGAGACCCAGTACTTC
TRBV30	TRBJ2-7	NA	NA	CAWEGFYYEQYF	TGTGCCTGGGAGGGGTTCTACTACGAGCAGTACTTC
TRBV20-1	TRBJ2-4	NA	once	CSAPRRARSGNIQYF	TGCAGTGCTCCTAGAAGGGCGCGGTCCGGGAACATTCAGTACTTC
TRBV12-3/TRBV12-4	TRBJ2-5	TRBD2	NA	CASSWLGLPQETQYF	TGTGCCAGCAGTTGGTTGGGACTACCACAAGAGACCCAGTACTTC
TRBV12-3/TRBV12-4	TRBJ2-2	TRBD1	NA	CAEKGQGDTGELFF	TGTGCCGAGAAAGGACAGGGTGACACCGGGGAGCTGTTTTTT
TRBV27	TRBJ1-1	NA	NA	CASSLNGQPTEAFF	TGTGCCAGCAGTCTAAACGGACAACCCACTGAAGCTTTCTTT
TRBV27	TRBJ2-7	NA	NA	CASSFGYRDDSYEQYF	TGTGCCAGCAGTTTTGGCTATCGGGACGATTCCTACGAGCAGTACTTC
TRBV4-3	TRBJ1-2	NA	few	CASSQVAGRDGYTF	TGCGCCAGCAGCCAAGTAGCTGGGAGAGATGGCTACACCTTC
TRBV27	TRBJ2-5	TRBD2	few	CASSKRGQETQYF	TGTGCCAGCAGTAAGCGGGGGCAAGAGACCCAGTACTTC
TRBV11-2	TRBJ2-2	NA	NA	CASSLVWGGELFF	TGTGCCAGCAGCTTAGTCTGGGGCGGGGAGCTGTTTTTT
TRBV5-6	TRBJ2-1	NA	once	CASSLVLALDEQFF	TGTGCCAGCAGCTTGGTTTTAGCCTTGGATGAGCAGTTCTTC
TRBV7-7	TRBJ2-5	NA	NA	CASSWGGAYQETQYF	TGTGCTAGCAGCTGGGGTGGAGCGTACCAAGAGACCCAGTACTTC
TRBV28	TRBJ2-7	NA	NA	CASSLLRKLYEQYF	TGTGCCAGCAGTCTACTTAGAAAACTCTACGAGCAGTACTTC
TRBV12-3/TRBV12-4	TRBJ2-3	NA	NA	CASSFGSADTQYF	TGTGCCAGCAGTTTTGGCAGCGCAGATACGCAGTATTTT
TRBV6-5	TRBJ2-4	NA	NA	CASSYSTEGAKNIQYF	TGTGCCAGCAGTTACTCGACAGAGGGAGCCAAAAACATTCAGTACTTC
TRBV20-1	TRBJ1-2	NA	few	CSAGRGYYGYTF	TGCAGTGCTGGCAGGGGTTACTATGGCTACACCTTC
TRBV6-1	TRBJ1-2	NA	few	CASSEVGGNYGYTF	TGTGCCAGCAGTGAAGTTGGGGGTAACTATGGCTACACCTTC
TRBV30	TRBJ2-2	NA	NA	CACGIRNTGELFF	TGTGCCTGTGGGATACGGAACACCGGGGAGCTGTTTTTT
TRBV20-1	TRBJ1-6	TRBD1	NA	CSAISGQGGRSNSPLHF	TGCAGTGCTATATCGGGACAGGGTGGTAGGTCCAATTCACCCCTCCACTTT
TRBV14	TRBJ1-4	NA	few	CASSQDTRKLFF	TGTGCCAGCAGCCAAGATACACGGAAACTGTTTTTT
TRBV29-1	TRBJ2-7	NA	NA	CSALGQLYEQYF	TGCAGCGCCCTCGGACAGCTCTACGAGCAGTACTTC
TRBV9	TRBJ2-7	TRBD2	once	CASSVSSGTYEQYF	TGTGCCAGCAGCGTGTCTAGCGGGACTTACGAGCAGTACTTC
TRBV2	TRBJ2-3	TRBD2	NA	CASRPPLAGGTDTQYF	TGTGCCAGCAGGCCCCCGTTGGCGGGAGGTACAGATACGCAGTATTTT
TRBV7-9	TRBJ2-3	TRBD2	once	CASSRPGTTATDTQYF	TGTGCCAGCAGCCGCCCCGGGACTACTGCCACAGATACGCAGTATTTT
TRBV7-9	TRBJ1-4	NA	NA	CASSSIPGDGTNEKLFF	TGTGCCAGCAGTTCTATACCAGGGGACGGGACTAATGAAAAACTGTTTTTT
TRBV5-1	TRBJ1-1	TRBD1	many	CASSWTGGNTEAFF	TGTGCTAGCAGCTGGACAGGGGGGAACACTGAAGCTTTCTTT
TRBV9	TRBJ2-5	TRBD1	few	CASSPGTGGVKYF	TGTGCCAGCAGCCCAGGGACAGGGGGCGTAAAGTACTTC
TRBV29-1	TRBJ2-7	NA	few	CSVEAPTSYEQYF	TGCAGCGTTGAAGCCCCTACCTCCTACGAGCAGTACTTC
TRBV11-2	TRBJ1-1	TRBD1	NA	CASSLYRGGGNTEAFF	TGTGCCAGCAGCTTGTACAGGGGCGGGGGGAACACTGAAGCTTTCTTT
TRBV12-3/TRBV12-4	TRBJ2-3	TRBD2	few	CASSPHRRGGTRTDTQYF	TGTGCCAGCAGTCCCCACAGGCGGGGGGGCACTCGCACAGATACGCAGTATTTT
TRBV20-1	TRBJ2-3	TRBD2	NA	CSAAVSGERDTQYF	TGCAGTGCCGCCGTTAGCGGGGAGAGGGATACGCAGTATTTT
TRBV4-3	TRBJ2-3	TRBD1	NA	CASSQDSSGTGDRDRRTDTQYF	TGCGCCAGCAGCCAAGATTCGTCCGGGACAGGGGACCGGGATCGCCGCACAGATACGCAGTATTTT